A single sample is the source of the 27 T cell receptor beta chains below, sequenced in a study of cytomegalovirus exposure and HLA in healthy donors. PCR involved 60 Vbeta and 13 Jbeta primers. TCRdb's table, derived via immunoSEQ multiplex PCR, lists solely in-frame clones and lacks some. Among roughly 61,000 clones, 75% to 85% were seen once, and the ten largest hold around 5.9%. Sequencing was carried out using PBMCs. These receptor sequences come from a male donor in good health and CMV-seronegative.

This clone was counted only a few times. The chain combines TRBV4-3 with TRBJ1-6, with D unclear. This CDR3 region has 13 residues. Germline lookup yields CDR1 LGHNA and CDR2 YSLEER. V was trimmed by 4 bases and J by 5 bases, leaving 6 bases between them. CDR3 in amino acids: CASSPTNNSPLHF. The CDR3 DNA sequence: TGCGCCAGCAGCCCCACTAATAATTCACCCCTCCACTTT.

This clone was picked up one time. The chain combines TRBV18 with TRBJ2-7; D gene unclear. This CDR3 is built from 13 residues. V lost 3 bases and J 2 bases, leaving 8 bases between the germline ends. Germline CDR1 is KGHSH and CDR2 is LQKENI. CDR3 sequence: CASSPRPTYEQYF. The CDR3 DNA reads as TGTGCCAGCTCACCGAGGCCAACCTACGAGCAGTACTTC.

In this sample, this clone turned up once. The chain combines TRBV6-5 with TRBJ2-7, with D hard to call. V lost 5 bases and J lost 3, with 14 bases in between. Germline V gene sequence: CDR1 MNHEY, CDR2 SVGAGI. This CDR3 region has 14 residues. The CDR3 loop reads CASSPRGNIYEQYF. The CDR3 coding sequence is TGTGCCAGCAGTCCCCGTGGCAATATCTACGAGCAGTACTTC.

As concerns this clone: The identical CDR3 is also encoded by other nucleotide sequences in the sample. The rearrangement links TRBV19 to TRBJ2-5; possible D gene TRBD2, 6 bases. With the DNA end fitting TRBJ2-7 better, the J assignment may be wrong. This CDR3 contains 14 residues. Germline V gene sequence: CDR1 LNHDA, CDR2 SQIVND (reference sequence). This CDR3 is CASSIGTGLYEQYF. The CDR3, as DNA: TGTGCCAGTAGTATTGGGACGGGACTCTACGAGCAGTACTTC.

This clone was recorded a few times. The germline gene is not matched at one end of the junction; a read error may be the cause. V gene TRBV6-1 combines with J gene TRBJ2-3; TRBD2 might be the D (6 bases). The CDR3 sequence is 15 residues long. The germline V gene encodes CDR1 MNHNS and CDR2 SASEGT. In DNA form, the CDR3 reads TGTGCCAGCAGTGATGGTAGCGGAGACACAGGTACGCAGTATTTT. This encodes CASSDGSGDTGTQYF.

This clone has only a few counts. The CDR3: CASSMMKSSYNEQFF. The CDR3 DNA sequence: TGTGCCAGTAGTATGATGAAGAGCTCCTACAATGAGCAGTTCTTC. The rearrangement links TRBV19 to TRBJ2-1; D remains ambiguous. Germline CDR1 reads LNHDA; CDR2 reads SQIVND (reference sequence). Trimming removed 3 bases at V and 0 bases at J, with 9 bases between. This CDR3 comprises 15 residues.

The gene calls are TRBV9 and TRBJ2-3; maybe TRBD2 (6 bases). CDR1 is SGDLS, CDR2 YYNGEE, per germline. The length of the CDR3 is 17 residues. V gave up 0 bases and J gave up 2 bases, with 16 bases separating them. The CDR3 DNA reads as TGTGCCAGCAGCGTAGAACCAGGCGGGGCTATCACAGATACGCAGTATTTT. It yields the protein CASSVEPGGAITDTQYF.

The rearrangement links TRBV20-1 to TRBJ2-3; unclear D gene. The V gene lost 6 bases and the J gene lost 6 bases, with 10 bases spanning the gap. Germline V gene sequence: CDR1 DFQATT, CDR2 SNEGSKA (reference sequence). The CDR3 has 11 residues. CDR3 nucleotides: TGCAGTGCGTCCTATTTGGATACGCAGTATTTT. Its protein product is CSASYLDTQYF.

This chain connects TRBV6-5 to TRBJ2-7, with 8 bases matching TRBD2. Per germline, CDR1 MNHEY and CDR2 SVGAGI. J was trimmed by 3 bases and V by 5 bases; bases with no gene match: 9. CDR3 length: 15 residues. DNA of the CDR3: TGTGCCAGCAGTCCCGTCCGGGGGGGCCTCTACGAGCAGTACTTC. Amino acid sequence: CASSPVRGGLYEQYF.

The DNA of the CDR3 is TGTGCCAGCTCACCAATGGCGAACACTGAAGCTTTCTTT. Its protein product is CASSPMANTEAFF. The chain joins TRBV18 to TRBJ1-1; unclear D gene. V gave up 2 bases and J gave up 1 base, with 5 bases separating them. The germline CDR1 and CDR2 sequences are KGHSH and LQKENI. CDR3 length equals 13 residues.

The gene calls are TRBV5-1 and TRBJ2-7; no reliable D call. V was shortened by 8 bases and J by 0 bases, with 9 bases between the two germline ends. Germline V lookup: CDR1 SGHRS, CDR2 YFSETQ. The CDR3 covers 12 residues. The DNA for the CDR3 is TGCGCCAGGCATCGGAGCTCCTACGAGCAGTACTTC. Protein sequence: CARHRSSYEQYF.

This clone has just one count. The chain links TRBV9 to TRBJ1-2, with 9 bases matching TRBD1. CDR1 and CDR2 (germline): SGDLS, YYNGEE. This CDR3 comprises 13 residues. V gave up 3 bases and J gave up 7 bases; unmatched junction bases: 4. The CDR3 bases are TGTGCCAGCAGCGGACAGGGGGTGGGTGGCTACACCTTC. This encodes CASSGQGVGGYTF.

The gene calls are TRBV27 and TRBJ2-2, with a possible D match to TRBD2 (5 bases). The V gene's germline CDR1 is MNHEY and CDR2 SMNVEV (reference sequence). V gave up 0 bases and J gave up 5 bases, with 13 bases separating them. The CDR3 length is 16 residues. The CDR3 reads CASSLSGQPGTGELFF. The DNA of the CDR3 is TGTGCCAGCAGTTTATCAGGGCAGCCGGGGACCGGGGAGCTGTTTTTT.

The gene calls are TRBV6-6 and TRBJ1-1, with no clear D. The germline V and J ends were trimmed by 4 bases and 3 bases, with 18 bases remaining between them. Germline-derived CDR1 and CDR2 are MNHNY and SVGAGI (reference sequence). CDR3 size: 16 residues. The CDR3 bases are TGTGCCAGCAGTTCTGCCCCACGAGAAGATTACACTGAAGCTTTCTTT. Its translation is CASSSAPREDYTEAFF.

In its sample, this clone was seen a few times. An end of the junction does not agree with germline; a read error may underlie this. The chain employs TRBV9 and TRBJ1-4; 7 bases line up with TRBD1. The CDR3 extends over 15 amino acids. CDR1 is SGDLS and CDR2 is YYNGEE in the germline V gene. The CDR3 region is CASSGQEGAKEKLFF. CDR3 bases: TGTGCCAGCAGCGGACAGGAGGGGGCTAAGGAAAAACTGTTTTTT.

The rearrangement links TRBV4-2 to TRBJ2-5; D is possibly TRBD1 (5 bases). In germline, CDR1 is LGHNA, CDR2 YNFKEQ. This CDR3 has 15 residues. Trimming removed 3 bases from V and 5 bases from J, with 16 bases in between. The CDR3 nucleotides read TGTGCCAGCAGCCAGACAGCCTGGTCCATGGAGACCCAGTACTTC. It translates to CASSQTAWSMETQYF.

The V and J genes are TRBV18 and TRBJ1-1, with a tentative D call TRBD1 (6 bases). This CDR3 contains 14 residues. Looked up from germline, CDR1 is KGHSH and CDR2 is LQKENI. The V end was cut by 2 bases, the J end by 2 bases, with 9 bases between. The CDR3 DNA sequence: TGTGCCAGCTCACCATCGGGACAAAACACTGAAGCTTTCTTT. Amino acids: CASSPSGQNTEAFF.

The sample holds a few counts of this clone. The chain employs TRBV10-3 and TRBJ2-5, with a possible D match to TRBD2 (5 bases). There are 12 residues in the CDR3. Trimming shortened V by 8 bases and J by 5 bases, and 12 bases separated the two germline ends. Germline assignment: CDR1 ENHRY and CDR2 SYGVKD. CDR3 nucleotide sequence: TGTGCCATCGGGAGAGACGGGGAGACCCAGTACTTC. Translating it yields CAIGRDGETQYF.

The chain recombines TRBV7-2 with TRBJ2-5; TRBD1 might be the D (6 bases). The V end lost 5 bases, the J end lost 2 bases, and 12 bases lay between the germline ends. This CDR3 spans 14 amino acids. Germline V gene sequence: CDR1 SGHTA, CDR2 FQGNSA. The CDR3 DNA is TGTGCCAGCAGCAAACCCAGGGGTCAAGAGACCCAGTACTTC. Its translation: CASSKPRGQETQYF. Using reference TRBV7-2 and TRBJ2-5 for the parts outside the CDR3, the full variable domain is GAGVSQSPSNKVTEKGKDVELRCDPISGHTALYWYRQSLGQGLEFLIYFQGNSAPDKSGLPSDRFSAERTGGSVSTLTIQRTQQEDSAVYLCASSKPRGQETQYFGPGTRLLVL.

A single count supports this clone. J is TRBJ2-7 and V is TRBV30, with a tentative D call TRBD2 (6 bases). Trimming stripped 0 bases from V and 6 bases from J, with 12 bases between. The CDR3 is made up of 13 amino acids. CDR1 and CDR2 from the germline V gene are GTSNPN and SVGIG (reference sequence). The DNA of the CDR3 is TGTGCCTGGAGTGTCAACGGGGGAGTCGAGCAGTACTTC. It codes for CAWSVNGGVEQYF.

The J gene is TRBJ2-1, the V gene TRBV6-5; D is perhaps TRBD2 (6 bases). CDR1 is MNHEY, CDR2 SVGAGI, per germline. Trimming removed 4 bases at V and 5 bases at J, with 12 bases between. There are 14 residues in the CDR3. CDR3 in DNA: TGTGCCAGCAGTTCCATCGGCGGGGACAATGAGCAGTTCTTC. Translation: CASSSIGGDNEQFF.

This clone was picked up one time. The CDR3, as DNA: TGTGCCATCACCCGATCGGGGGAGGGTAACTATGGCTACACCTTC. Translating it yields CAITRSGEGNYGYTF. The rearrangement links TRBV10-3 to TRBJ1-2, with D maybe TRBD1 (5 bases). Deletions cut 7 bases from V and 1 base from J, with 16 bases between. Germline-derived CDR1 and CDR2 are ENHRY and SYGVKD. The CDR3 is 15 amino acids.

The chain recombines TRBV19 with TRBJ2-1, with no clear D. The CDR3 sequence is 16 residues long. Germline-derived CDR1 and CDR2 are LNHDA and SQIVND (reference sequence). Trimming pared 2 bases from V and 0 bases from J, leaving 11 bases between. The CDR3 spells CASSIRGRRSYNEQFF. Here the CDR3 DNA reads TGTGCCAGTAGTATACGAGGCCGCCGCTCCTACAATGAGCAGTTCTTC.

This sequence joins TRBV2 and TRBJ1-1; D remains ambiguous. Germline CDR1 SNHLY, CDR2 FYNNEI. Between the trimmed V and J ends, which lost 6 bases and 4 bases, there was a span of 15 bases. This CDR3 contains 14 residues. CDR3 residues: CASSPPGVSTEAFF. The CDR3, as DNA: TGTGCCAGCAGCCCCCCCGGGGTGAGCACTGAAGCTTTCTTT.

The chain employs TRBV7-9 and TRBJ2-7, with D perhaps matching TRBD2 (5 bases). The CDR3 runs 15 residues. CDR1 is SEHNR, CDR2 FQNEAQ, per germline (reference sequence). The germline V and J ends were trimmed by 4 bases and 9 bases, with 22 bases remaining between them. In DNA form, the CDR3 reads TGTGCCAGCAGCTCCGACTGGGAGAACCTCTGGGTGCAGTACTTC. Its protein is CASSSDWENLWVQYF.

The genes are TRBV6-5 and TRBJ2-5; perhaps TRBD2 as D (7 bases). CDR1 and CDR2 from the germline V gene are MNHEY and SVGAGI. This CDR3 is 15 amino acids long. Trimming removed 5 bases at V and 5 bases at J, with 18 bases between. CDR3 residues: CASSPLGGGFETQYF. As DNA, the CDR3 is TGTGCCAGCAGTCCACTGGGGGGGGGCTTTGAGACCCAGTACTTC.

The table lists this clone with a few counts. This sequence joins TRBV30 and TRBJ1-5; the D gene is possibly TRBD1 (5 bases). The germline V and J ends were trimmed by 1 base and 5 bases, with 15 bases remaining between them. Germline V lookup: CDR1 GTSNPN, CDR2 SVGIG (reference sequence). The CDR3 has 15 residues. The CDR3 loop is CAWSAPGGDHQPQHF. Written as DNA, the CDR3 is TGTGCCTGGAGTGCCCCGGGAGGGGACCATCAGCCCCAGCATTTT.